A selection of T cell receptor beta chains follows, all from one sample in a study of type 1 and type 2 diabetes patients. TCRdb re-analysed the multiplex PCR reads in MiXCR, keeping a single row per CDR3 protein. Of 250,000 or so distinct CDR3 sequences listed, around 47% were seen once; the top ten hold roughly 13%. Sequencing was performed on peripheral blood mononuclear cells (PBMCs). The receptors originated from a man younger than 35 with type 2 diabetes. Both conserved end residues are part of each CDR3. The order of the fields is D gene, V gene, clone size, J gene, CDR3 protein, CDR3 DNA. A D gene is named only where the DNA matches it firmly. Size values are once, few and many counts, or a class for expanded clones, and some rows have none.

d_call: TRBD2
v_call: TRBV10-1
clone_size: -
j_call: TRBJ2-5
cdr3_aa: CASTGGRRQETQYF
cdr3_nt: TGCGCCAGCACCGGGGGGAGAAGACAAGAGACCCAGTACTTC

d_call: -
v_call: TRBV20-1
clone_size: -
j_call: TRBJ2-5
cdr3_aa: CSAPDDSQETQYF
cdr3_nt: TGCAGTGCTCCTGACGACAGCCAAGAGACCCAGTACTTC

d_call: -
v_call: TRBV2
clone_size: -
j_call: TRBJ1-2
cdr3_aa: CASLPQSKLGYAF
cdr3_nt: TGTGCCAGCCTACCCCAGTCGAAACTTGGCTACGCCTTC

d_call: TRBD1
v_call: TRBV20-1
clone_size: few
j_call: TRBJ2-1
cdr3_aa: CSARAGTATYNEQFF
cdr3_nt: TGCAGTGCTAGGGCCGGGACAGCCACTTACAATGAGCAGTTCTTC

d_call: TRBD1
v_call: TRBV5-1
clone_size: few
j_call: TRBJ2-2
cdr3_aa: CASRGTGSGELFF
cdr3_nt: TGCGCCAGCAGAGGGACAGGGTCCGGGGAGCTGTTTTTT

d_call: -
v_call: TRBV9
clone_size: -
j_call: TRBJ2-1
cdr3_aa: CASSVDVRVWNEQFF
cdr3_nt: TGTGCCAGCAGCGTAGATGTACGGGTTTGGAATGAGCAGTTCTTC

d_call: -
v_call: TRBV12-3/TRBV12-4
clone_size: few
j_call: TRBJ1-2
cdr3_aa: CASSLADIYGYTF
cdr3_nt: TGTGCCAGCAGCCTTGCGGATATCTATGGCTACACCTTC

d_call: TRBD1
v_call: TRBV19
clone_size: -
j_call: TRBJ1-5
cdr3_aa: CASTGTGGPHSNQPQHF
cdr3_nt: TGTGCCAGCACCGGGACAGGGGGGCCTCATAGCAATCAGCCCCAGCATTTT

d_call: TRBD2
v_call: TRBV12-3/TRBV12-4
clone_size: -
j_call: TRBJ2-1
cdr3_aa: CASTLLTSGSSGQFF
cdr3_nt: TGTGCCAGCACCCTCCTGACCAGCGGGAGCTCTGGGCAGTTCTTC

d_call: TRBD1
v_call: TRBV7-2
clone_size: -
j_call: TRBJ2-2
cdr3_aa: CAGSLDRAGGELFF
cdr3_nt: TGTGCCGGCAGCTTAGACAGGGCCGGAGGGGAGCTGTTTTTT

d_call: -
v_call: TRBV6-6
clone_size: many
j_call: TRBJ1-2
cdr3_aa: CASSYSAGGGGYTF
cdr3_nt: TGTGCCAGCAGTTACTCGGCAGGTGGCGGTGGCTACACCTTC

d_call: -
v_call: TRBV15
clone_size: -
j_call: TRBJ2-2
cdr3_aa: CATSGLWGLADPNTGELFF
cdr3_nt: TGTGCCACCAGCGGACTATGGGGATTAGCGGACCCGAACACCGGGGAGCTGTTTTTT

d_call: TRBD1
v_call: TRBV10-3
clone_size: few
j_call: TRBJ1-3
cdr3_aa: CAISIGQESGNTIYF
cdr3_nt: TGTGCCATCAGTATAGGACAGGAGAGTGGAAACACCATATATTTT

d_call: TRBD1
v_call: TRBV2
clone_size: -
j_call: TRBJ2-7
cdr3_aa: CASSASGTASYEQYF
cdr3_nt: TGTGCCAGCAGTGCGTCCGGGACAGCGAGTTACGAGCAGTACTTC

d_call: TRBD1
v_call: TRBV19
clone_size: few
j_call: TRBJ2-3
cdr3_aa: CASSIVPGQRTDTQYF
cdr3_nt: TGTGCCAGTAGTATCGTACCGGGACAGCGCACAGATACGCAGTATTTT

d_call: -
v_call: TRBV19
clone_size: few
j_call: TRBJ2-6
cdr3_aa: CASSIQGWEISGANVLTF
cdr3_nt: TGTGCCAGTAGTATCCAGGGGTGGGAAATTTCTGGGGCCAACGTCCTGACTTTC

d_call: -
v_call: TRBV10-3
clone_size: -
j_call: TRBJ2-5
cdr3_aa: CATKVSETIHPQETQYF
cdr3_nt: TGTGCCACCAAAGTTAGCGAAACAATTCACCCACAAGAGACCCAGTACTTC

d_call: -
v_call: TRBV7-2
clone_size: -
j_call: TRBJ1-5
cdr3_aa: CASSLQFGVSNQPQHF
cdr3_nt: TGTGCCAGCAGCTTACAGTTCGGGGTTAGCAATCAGCCCCAGCATTTT

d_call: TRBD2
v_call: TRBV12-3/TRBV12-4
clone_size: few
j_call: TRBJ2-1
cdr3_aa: CASSLTSGYNEQFF
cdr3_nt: TGTGCCAGCAGTTTGACTAGCGGGTACAATGAGCAGTTCTTC

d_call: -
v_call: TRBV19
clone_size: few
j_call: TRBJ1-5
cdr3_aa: CASSIEESQPQHF
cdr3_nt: TGTGCCAGTAGTATAGAAGAAAGTCAGCCCCAGCATTTT

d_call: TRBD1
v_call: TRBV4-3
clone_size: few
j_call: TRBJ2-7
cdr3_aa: CASSETGEKRYEQYF
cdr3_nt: TGCGCCAGCAGCGAAACAGGGGAAAAGCGTTACGAGCAGTACTTC

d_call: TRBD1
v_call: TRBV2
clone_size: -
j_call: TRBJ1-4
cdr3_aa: CASSTDRGSEKLFF
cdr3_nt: TGTGCCAGCAGTACTGACAGGGGGTCCGAAAAACTGTTTTTT

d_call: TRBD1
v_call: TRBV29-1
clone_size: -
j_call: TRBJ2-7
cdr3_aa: CSVGDSPYEQYF
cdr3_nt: TGCAGCGTCGGGGACAGCCCCTACGAGCAGTACTTC

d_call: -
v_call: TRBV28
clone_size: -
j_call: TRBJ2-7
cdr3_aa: CASFTGHDSYEQYF
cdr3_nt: TGTGCCAGCTTCACAGGGCACGACTCCTACGAGCAGTACTTC

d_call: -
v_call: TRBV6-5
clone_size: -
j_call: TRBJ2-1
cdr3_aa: CASRYARSGYNEQFF
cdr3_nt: TGTGCCAGCAGGTACGCGAGATCTGGTTACAATGAGCAGTTCTTC

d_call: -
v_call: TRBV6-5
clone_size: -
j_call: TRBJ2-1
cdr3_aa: CASSYSIGRGHNEQFF
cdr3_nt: TGTGCCAGCAGTTACTCGATTGGTCGAGGCCACAATGAGCAGTTCTTC

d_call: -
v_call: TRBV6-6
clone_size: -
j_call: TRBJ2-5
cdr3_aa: CASRGSETQYF
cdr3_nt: TGTGCCAGCAGAGGGTCGGAGACCCAGTACTTC

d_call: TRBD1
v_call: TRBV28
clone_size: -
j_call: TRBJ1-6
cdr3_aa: CASRDRVNSPLHF
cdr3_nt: TGTGCCAGCAGGGACAGGGTTAATTCACCCCTCCACTTT

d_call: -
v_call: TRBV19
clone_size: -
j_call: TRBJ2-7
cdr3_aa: CASSPDRPKSYEQYF
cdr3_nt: TGTGCCAGTAGCCCCGACAGACCCAAATCCTACGAGCAGTACTTC

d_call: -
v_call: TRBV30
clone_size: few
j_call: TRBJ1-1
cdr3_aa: CAWGYMNTEAFF
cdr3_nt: TGTGCCTGGGGGTACATGAACACTGAAGCTTTCTTT

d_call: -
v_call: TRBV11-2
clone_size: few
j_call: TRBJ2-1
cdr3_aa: CASSLRINEQFF
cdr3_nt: TGTGCCAGCAGCTTAAGAATCAATGAGCAGTTCTTC

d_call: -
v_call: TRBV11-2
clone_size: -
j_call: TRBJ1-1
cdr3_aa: CASSLGGQNTEAFF
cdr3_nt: TGTGCCAGCAGCTTAGGGGGGCAGAACACTGAAGCTTTCTTT

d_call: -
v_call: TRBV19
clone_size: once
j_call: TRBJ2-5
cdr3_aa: CASSTTSQETQYF
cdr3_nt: TGTGCCAGTAGTACAACGAGCCAAGAGACCCAGTACTTC

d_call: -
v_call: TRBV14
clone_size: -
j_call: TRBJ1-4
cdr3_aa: CASSHPTAGTSVGNEKLFF
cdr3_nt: TGTGCCAGCAGCCACCCCACGGCAGGCACCTCGGTCGGGAATGAAAAACTGTTTTTT

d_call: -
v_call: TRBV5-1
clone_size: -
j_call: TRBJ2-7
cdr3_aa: CASSLYITYEQYF
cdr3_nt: TGCGCCAGCAGCTTGTACATAACCTACGAGCAGTACTTC

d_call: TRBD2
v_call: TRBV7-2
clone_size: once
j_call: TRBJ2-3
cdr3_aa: CASRGGDTDTQYF
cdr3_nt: TGTGCCAGCAGGGGGGGGGACACAGATACGCAGTATTTT

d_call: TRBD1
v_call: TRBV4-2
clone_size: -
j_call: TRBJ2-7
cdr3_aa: CASSLRQGVSYEQYF
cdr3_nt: TGTGCCAGCAGCCTCCGACAGGGGGTTTCCTACGAGCAGTACTTC

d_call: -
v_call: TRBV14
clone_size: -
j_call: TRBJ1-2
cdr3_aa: CASSQEYVRGIGYGYTF
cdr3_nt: TGTGCCAGCAGCCAAGAGTATGTACGAGGTATTGGATATGGCTACACCTTC

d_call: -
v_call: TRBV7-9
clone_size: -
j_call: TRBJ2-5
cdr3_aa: CASSQRQAGFWETQYF
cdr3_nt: TGTGCCAGCAGCCAGAGACAGGCTGGCTTTTGGGAGACCCAGTACTTC

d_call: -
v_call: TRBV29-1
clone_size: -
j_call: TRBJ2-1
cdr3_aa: CSVEDPGEQFF
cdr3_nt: TGCAGCGTTGAAGACCCCGGTGAGCAGTTCTTC

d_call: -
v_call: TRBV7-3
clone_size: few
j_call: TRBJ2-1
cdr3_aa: CASSAGTGTYNEQFF
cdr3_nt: TGTGCCAGCAGCGCCGGGACGGGCACCTACAATGAGCAGTTCTTC

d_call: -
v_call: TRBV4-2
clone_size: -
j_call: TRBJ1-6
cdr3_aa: CASSQGMNERYNSPLHF
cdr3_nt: TGTGCCAGCAGCCAAGGGATGAACGAGAGGTATAATTCACCCCTCCACTTT

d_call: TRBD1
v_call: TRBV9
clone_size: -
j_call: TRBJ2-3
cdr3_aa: CASSARTGGVVDTQYF
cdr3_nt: TGTGCCAGCAGCGCCCGCACAGGGGGCGTTGTCGATACGCAGTATTTT

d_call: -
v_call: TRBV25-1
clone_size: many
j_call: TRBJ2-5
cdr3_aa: CASSERRTSRGETQYF
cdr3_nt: TGTGCCAGCAGTGAAAGACGTACGTCTCGAGGAGAGACCCAGTACTTC

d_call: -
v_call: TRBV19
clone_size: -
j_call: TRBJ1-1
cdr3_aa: CASSQPRLNTEAFF
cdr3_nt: TGTGCCAGTAGTCAGCCGCGGTTGAACACTGAAGCTTTCTTT

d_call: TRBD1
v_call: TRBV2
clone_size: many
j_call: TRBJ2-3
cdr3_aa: CASRRTGSTDTQYF
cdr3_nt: TGTGCCAGCAGGAGGACAGGTAGCACAGATACGCAGTATTTT